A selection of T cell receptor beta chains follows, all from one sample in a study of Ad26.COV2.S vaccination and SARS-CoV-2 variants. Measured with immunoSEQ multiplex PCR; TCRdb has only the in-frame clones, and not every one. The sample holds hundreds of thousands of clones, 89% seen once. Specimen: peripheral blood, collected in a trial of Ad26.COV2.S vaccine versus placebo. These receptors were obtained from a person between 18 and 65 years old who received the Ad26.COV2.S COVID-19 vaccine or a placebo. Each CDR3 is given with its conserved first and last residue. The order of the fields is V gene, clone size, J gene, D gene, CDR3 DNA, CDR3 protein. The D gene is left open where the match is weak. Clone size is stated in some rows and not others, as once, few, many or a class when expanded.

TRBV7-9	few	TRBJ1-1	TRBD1	TGTGCCAGCAGACAGGGGACCACTGAAGCTTTCTTT	CASRQGTTEAFF
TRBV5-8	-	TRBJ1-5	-	TGTGCCACCAAACCCCGCCTCGGCAGAACCAATCAGCCCCAGCATTTT	CATKPRLGRTNQPQHF
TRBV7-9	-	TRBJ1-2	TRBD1	TGTGCCAGCAGCTCCTCTCGACAGGGTGACTATGGCTACACCTTC	CASSSSRQGDYGYTF
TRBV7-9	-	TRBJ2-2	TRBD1	TGTGCCAGCAGCTTAACGGCCAGGGGGCCCGCTACCGGGGAGCTGTTTTTT	CASSLTARGPATGELFF
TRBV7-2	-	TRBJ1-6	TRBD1	TGTGCCAGCAGCTTAGGGAGCAAAACAGGGGGCTTATCACCCCTCCACTTT	CASSLGSKTGGLSPLHF
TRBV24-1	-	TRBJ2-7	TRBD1	TGTGCCACCAGTGATTCAACCGGGACAGGGGTCCACGAGCAGTACTTC	CATSDSTGTGVHEQYF
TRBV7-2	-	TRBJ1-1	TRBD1	TGTGCCAGCAGCGTCGGACAGGACACTGAAGCTTTCTTT	CASSVGQDTEAFF
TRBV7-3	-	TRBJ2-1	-	TGTGCCAGCAGCTTAATTGGGCGCGTTACGACCAATGAGCAGTTCTTC	CASSLIGRVTTNEQFF
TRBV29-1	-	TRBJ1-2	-	TGCAGCGTTGAAACCCGGAGATATGGCTACACCTTC	CSVETRRYGYTF
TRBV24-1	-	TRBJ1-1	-	TGTGCCACCAGGCCGTCGGCAGGGATGAACACTGAAGCTTTCTTT	CATRPSAGMNTEAFF
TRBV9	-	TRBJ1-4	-	TGTGCCAGCAGCGTGGGCCCCGCCCACGTTACGGGAAATGAAAAACTGTTTTTT	CASSVGPAHVTGNEKLFF
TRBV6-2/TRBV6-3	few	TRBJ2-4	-	TGTGCCAGCAGTAAGGGGGTTTTAGCCAAAAACATTCAGTACTTC	CASSKGVLAKNIQYF
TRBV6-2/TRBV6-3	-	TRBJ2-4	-	TGTGCCAGCAGTTTCTCCGGGACTAAAAACATTCAGTACTTC	CASSFSGTKNIQYF
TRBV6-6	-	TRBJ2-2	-	TGTGCCAGTACCCGGGGCAGTACCGGGGAGCTGTTTTTT	CASTRGSTGELFF
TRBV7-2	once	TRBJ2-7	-	TGTGCCAGCAGCTTAGCGTCGTTTCAGAACTACGAGCAGTACTTC	CASSLASFQNYEQYF
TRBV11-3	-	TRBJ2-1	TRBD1	TGTGCCAGCAGCCCACGGACAGGGGGCATCAATGAGCAGTTCTTC	CASSPRTGGINEQFF
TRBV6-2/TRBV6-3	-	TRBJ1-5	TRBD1	TGTGCCAGCAGTTACTCGAAGGACAGGGCCTTGGATCAGCCCCAGCATTTT	CASSYSKDRALDQPQHF
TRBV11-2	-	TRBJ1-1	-	TGTGCCAGCAGCGACTACAGGAGGGCTTTCTTT	CASSDYRRAFF
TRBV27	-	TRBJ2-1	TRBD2	TGTGCCAGCAGTTTTGAGGTCTTAAGGACTAGCGGTTACAATGAGCAGTTCTTC	CASSFEVLRTSGYNEQFF
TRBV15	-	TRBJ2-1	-	TGTGCCACCAGCAGAGAGGGTGTTCTTAGCTCCTACAATGAGCAGTTCTTC	CATSREGVLSSYNEQFF
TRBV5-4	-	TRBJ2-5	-	TGTGCCAGCAGCTTTGCCCGAACCCAAGAGACCCAGTACTTC	CASSFARTQETQYF
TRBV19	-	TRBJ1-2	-	TGTGCCAGTCGACCCGCTGGAGTATCCGGCTACACCTTC	CASRPAGVSGYTF
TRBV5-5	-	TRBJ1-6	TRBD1	TGTGCCAGCAGCTCCAGGGGAGGGGGCACAAATAATTCACCCCTCCACTTT	CASSSRGGGTNNSPLHF
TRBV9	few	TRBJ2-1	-	TGTGCCAGCAGCGCCGCCGGGACACCAAACAATGAGCAGTTCTTC	CASSAAGTPNNEQFF
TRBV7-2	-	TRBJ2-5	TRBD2	TGTGCCAGCAGCCGCGGGGGTGCGGAGACCCAGTACTTC	CASSRGGAETQYF
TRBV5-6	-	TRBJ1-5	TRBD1	TGTGCCAGCAGCTTCGGCAGGGGGTGGGGACAGCCCCAGCATTTT	CASSFGRGWGQPQHF
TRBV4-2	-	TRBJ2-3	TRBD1	TGTGCCAGTGGGGACAGGGGGCTGGGTACGCAGTATTTT	CASGDRGLGTQYF
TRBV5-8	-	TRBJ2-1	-	TGTGCCAGCAGCTCCCTGAGGGGTAGAGGGTACAATGAGCAGTTCTTC	CASSSLRGRGYNEQFF
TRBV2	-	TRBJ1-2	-	TGTGCCAGCAGTGAAGCGGGTCTATGGACAGCTAACTATGGCTACACCTTC	CASSEAGLWTANYGYTF
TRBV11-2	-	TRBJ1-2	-	TGTGCCAGCAGCTTAGGGGGGAACTATGGCTACACCTTC	CASSLGGNYGYTF
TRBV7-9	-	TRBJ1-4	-	TGTGCCAGCAGCATACAGGGAGTTTTAGAAAAACTGTTTTTT	CASSIQGVLEKLFF
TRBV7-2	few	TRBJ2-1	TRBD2	TGTGCCAGCAGCACAAATAGCGGGGCGCACTACAATGAGCAGTTCTTC	CASSTNSGAHYNEQFF
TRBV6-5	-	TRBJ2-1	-	TGTGCCAGCAGAAAGGACACGAGCTCCTACAATGAGCAGTTCTTC	CASRKDTSSYNEQFF
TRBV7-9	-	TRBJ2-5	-	TGTGCCAGCAGCCCCCTGGACAGCATCCAAGAGACCCAGTACTTC	CASSPLDSIQETQYF
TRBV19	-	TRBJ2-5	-	TGTGCCACCACGCCGAGGGGGGGGGAGACCCAGTACTTC	CATTPRGGETQYF
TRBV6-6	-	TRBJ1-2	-	TGTGCCAGCAGTTTAGGGGTTTCCTATGGCTACACCTTC	CASSLGVSYGYTF
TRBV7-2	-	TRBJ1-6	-	TGTGCCAGCAGCAACAGGGAATCACCCCTCCACTTT	CASSNRESPLHF
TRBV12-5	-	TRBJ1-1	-	TGTGCTAGTGGTTCCTCCCCGACGTTGATGAACACTGAAGCTTTCTTT	CASGSSPTLMNTEAFF
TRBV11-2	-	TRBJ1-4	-	TGTGCCAGCAGCTTAGATCGGGTAGGGGTCAATGAAAAACTGTTTTTT	CASSLDRVGVNEKLFF
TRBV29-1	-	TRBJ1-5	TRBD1	TGCAGCGTTACCGGGACAGGGGATGGTCAGCCCCAGCATTTT	CSVTGTGDGQPQHF
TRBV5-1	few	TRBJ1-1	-	TGCGCCAGCAGCTTACAGCCGCCCGGGTCGAGCACTGAAGCTTTCTTT	CASSLQPPGSSTEAFF
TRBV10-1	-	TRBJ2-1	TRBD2	TGCGCCAGCATCCTATCGGGACTATCCTACAATGAGCAGTTCTTC	CASILSGLSYNEQFF
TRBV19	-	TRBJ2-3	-	TGTGCCAGTAGTATACTGGCAGGGGATACAGATACGCAGTATTTT	CASSILAGDTDTQYF